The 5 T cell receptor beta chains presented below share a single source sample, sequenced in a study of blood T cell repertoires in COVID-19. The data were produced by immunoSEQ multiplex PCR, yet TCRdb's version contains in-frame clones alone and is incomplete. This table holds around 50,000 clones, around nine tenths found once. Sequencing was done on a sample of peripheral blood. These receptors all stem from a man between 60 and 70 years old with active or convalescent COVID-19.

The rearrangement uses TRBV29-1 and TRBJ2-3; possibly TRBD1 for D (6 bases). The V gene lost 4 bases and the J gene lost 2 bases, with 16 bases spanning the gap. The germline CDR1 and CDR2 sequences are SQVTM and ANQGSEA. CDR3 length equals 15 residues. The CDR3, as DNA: TGCAGCGTTGGTCGTAGCAGGGGCGACACAGATACGCAGTATTTT. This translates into CSVGRSRGDTDTQYF.

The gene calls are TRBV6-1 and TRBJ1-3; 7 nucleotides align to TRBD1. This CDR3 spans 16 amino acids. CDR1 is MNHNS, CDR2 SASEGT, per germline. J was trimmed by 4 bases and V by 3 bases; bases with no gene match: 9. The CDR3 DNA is TGTGCCAGCAGTGAGAATCCCGGGACAGTAGGAAACACCATATATTTT. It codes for CASSENPGTVGNTIYF.

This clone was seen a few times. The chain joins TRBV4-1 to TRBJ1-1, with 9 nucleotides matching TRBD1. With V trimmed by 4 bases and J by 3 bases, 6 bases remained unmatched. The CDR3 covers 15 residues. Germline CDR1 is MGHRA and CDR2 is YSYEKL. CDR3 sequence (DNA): TGCGCCAGCAGCCGAGCCGGGACAGGGTACACTGAAGCTTTCTTT. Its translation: CASSRAGTGYTEAFF.

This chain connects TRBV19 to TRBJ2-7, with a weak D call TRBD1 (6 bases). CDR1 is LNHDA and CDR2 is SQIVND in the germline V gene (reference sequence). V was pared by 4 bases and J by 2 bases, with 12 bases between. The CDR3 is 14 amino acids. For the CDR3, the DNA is TGTGCCAGTAGTACGACCGGGACAACCTACGAGCAGTACTTC. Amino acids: CASSTTGTTYEQYF.

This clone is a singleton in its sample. The DNA of the CDR3 is TGTGCCAGCAGCCTGACAGGGGCTGGGGCCAACGTCCTGACTTTC. Translated, it gives CASSLTGAGANVLTF. The chain links TRBV7-2 to TRBJ2-6; 8 bases are a match to TRBD1. V shed 5 bases and J 2 bases; nucleotides not matched to a gene: 2. CDR3 length: 15 residues. Germline V gene data show CDR1 as SGHTA and CDR2 as FQGNSA. The complete variable domain, with remaining parts taken from reference TRBV7-2 and TRBJ2-6, reads GAGVSQSPSNKVTEKGKDVELRCDPISGHTALYWYRQSLGQGLEFLIYFQGNSAPDKSGLPSDRFSAERTGGSVSTLTIQRTQQEDSAVYLCASSLTGAGANVLTFGAGSRLTVL.